The clone carrying this T cell receptor beta chain appeared once. What it binds is not known. This PCR relied on a set of 60 Vbeta primers and 13 Jbeta primers. The table came from immunoSEQ multiplex PCR; TCRdb's copy has only in-frame clones and leaves some out. Of about 200,000 clones in the sample, roughly 80% are singletons; the top ten hold 0.2% to 0.25%. The V end lost 5 bases, the J end lost 7 bases, and 11 bases lay between the germline ends. From germline, CDR1 is MGHRA and CDR2 YSYEKL. There are 12 residues in the CDR3. The entry originates in a study of cytomegalovirus exposure and HLA in healthy donors. General study findings and limits: Specific recognition of CMV antigens was confirmed in vitro for three chains (all CMV-associated). A later analysis linked a missense DCLRE1C variant to TCR beta V- and J-gene trimming. An observed cluster of highly shared sequence variants was recorded as a likely sequencing artifact.

Sequencing was performed on PBMCs. The source of this sequence is a girl between 2 and 10 years old in good health and CMV-seronegative. The rearrangement links TRBV4-1 to TRBJ1-2; maybe TRBD1 (5 bases). In DNA form, the CDR3 reads TGCGCCAGCAGCGACCAGGGTGGTGGCTACACCTTC. This codes for CASSDQGGGYTF.